The subject of this entry is one T cell receptor (beta chain). Antigen unknown. TCRdb re-called the RT-PCR reads through MiXCR, storing one row per CDR3 protein. The data show about 780,000 distinct CDR3 sequences, around a sixth seen once. This specimen comes from a study of response to subunit inactivated influenza vaccine. Overall study results and limits: The authors proposed limited new T cell recruitment per seasonal influenza vaccination.

Trimming removed 4 bases from V and 9 bases from J, with 20 bases in between. CDR1 and CDR2 (germline): SGHKS, YYEKEE (reference sequence). The CDR3 totals 16 residues. The chain uses TRBV5-5 and TRBJ1-6; D might be TRBD1 (5 bases). This receptor was taken from a man in his fifties who received an inactivated influenza vaccine. Sequenced material: PBMCs from blood, taken approximately 5 days after vaccination. The CDR3 spells CASSKTQAGSISPLHF. The CDR3 DNA sequence: TGTGCCAGCAGCAAAACACAAGCAGGGTCCATTTCACCCCTCCACTTT.